Listed below are T cell receptor beta chains from one sample, sequenced in a study of OX40 agonist ivuxolimab in advanced cancers. Profiled with immunoSEQ multiplex PCR; TCRdb holds only in-frame clones, not every one. The sample shows tens of thousands of clones, 81% of them seen only once. The sample here was CD4+ or CD8+ T cells sorted from blood, taken in a trial of the OX40 agonist ivuxolimab. These TCRs come from an adult with an advanced solid tumor such as melanoma, head and neck, liver or kidney cancer. The CDR3 runs from the conserved cysteine through the conserved F or W. The D gene is left open where the match is weak. Clone size is not always given. Where it is, it says once, few, many or a class for expanded clones.

D gene	clone size	V gene	J gene	CDR3 DNA	CDR3 protein
.	.	TRBV27	TRBJ2-1	TGTGCCAGCCGTACTGGGGACACCTTCTCCTACAATGAGCAGTTCTTC	CASRTGDTFSYNEQFF
.	.	TRBV28	TRBJ1-4	TGTGCCAGCAGTGATCCAGGCAGAACTAATGAAAAACTGTTTTTT	CASSDPGRTNEKLFF
TRBD2	.	TRBV30	TRBJ2-3	TGTGCCTGGACTAGCGGCGGGAATCGAAATTTT	CAWTSGGNRNF
.	.	TRBV5-4	TRBJ2-5	TGTGCCAGCAGGGAGGAGTATCAAGAGACCCAGTACTTC	CASREEYQETQYF
.	.	TRBV4-2	TRBJ1-3	TGTGCCAGCAGCTTGTCCGCCGTTCAGAGAAGTCTGAAGTTT	CASSLSAVQRSLKF
.	once	TRBV9	TRBJ2-3	TGTGCCAGCAGCGGGGATGCCGCAGATACGCAGTATTTT	CASSGDAADTQYF
TRBD1	.	TRBV6-6	TRBJ2-7	TGTGCCAGCAACCCAGGGGGACACCCAAACCCCTACGAGCAGTACTTC	CASNPGGHPNPYEQYF
TRBD2	.	TRBV7-1	TRBJ2-3	TGTGCCAGCAGCAGACTAGCGGGAGGGCAAGATACGCAGTATTTT	CASSRLAGGQDTQYF
.	.	TRBV5-1	TRBJ2-5	TGCGCCAGCAGCCAGCCGGGAGTAGGGGAGACCCAGTACTTC	CASSQPGVGETQYF
.	.	TRBV6-5	TRBJ2-7	TGTGCCAGCAGTTACTCGGTTGCCTACGAGCAGTACTTC	CASSYSVAYEQYF
TRBD2	.	TRBV9	TRBJ2-3	TGTGCCAGCAGCGCCAGCGGGAGTGGCAATACGCAGTATTTT	CASSASGSGNTQYF
TRBD2	.	TRBV27	TRBJ2-1	TGTGCCACCGCCCTGGCGGGAGGGTTTTCCTACAATGAGCAGTTCTTC	CATALAGGFSYNEQFF
TRBD1	.	TRBV7-3	TRBJ1-5	TGTGCCAGCAGCTCGGCTCGACAGGGTCTCGGCAATCAGCCCCAGCATTTT	CASSSARQGLGNQPQHF
TRBD1	.	TRBV9	TRBJ1-1	TGTGCCAGCAGCGTGGGACTAGGGGGCGAAGCTTTCTTT	CASSVGLGGEAFF
TRBD2	.	TRBV9	TRBJ2-7	TGTGCCAGCAGCGTAGCTAGCGGTTACTCCTACGAGCAGTACTTC	CASSVASGYSYEQYF
.	.	TRBV11-3	TRBJ2-1	TGTGCCAGCAGCTTAGATCGGCCCGCCTTCAATGAGCAGTTCTTC	CASSLDRPAFNEQFF
TRBD1	.	TRBV5-5	TRBJ1-2	TGTGCCAGCAGCTTGAGGGGACAGGGTAACTATGGCTACACCTTC	CASSLRGQGNYGYTF
.	.	TRBV11-2	TRBJ1-4	TGTGCCAGCAGCTTAGATTCTACAGGACCATTTTTT	CASSLDSTGPFF
.	.	TRBV11-2	TRBJ2-2	TGTGCCAGCAGCACACCTTCGGGGGCCGGGGAGCTGTTTTTT	CASSTPSGAGELFF
.	.	TRBV15	TRBJ2-3	TGTGCCACCAGCCTCCCGGGTCATACGCAGTATTTT	CATSLPGHTQYF
.	.	TRBV2	TRBJ1-1	TGTGCCAGCACCACTCCCGGGAACACTGAAGCTTTCTTT	CASTTPGNTEAFF
TRBD1	.	TRBV5-1	TRBJ1-4	TGCGCCAGCCACCCGACAGGGTCGGGGGAAAAACTGTTTTTT	CASHPTGSGEKLFF
.	.	TRBV30	TRBJ1-4	TGTGCCTGGACAAGGAAACAGGGCTCGGGGGAAAAACTGTTTTTT	CAWTRKQGSGEKLFF
TRBD1	.	TRBV18	TRBJ1-2	TGTGCCAGCTCACCACGAGATTCTGACAGGGACTATGGCTACACCTTC	CASSPRDSDRDYGYTF
.	.	TRBV5-1	TRBJ1-1	TGCGCCAGCAGCTTTGTGACGGGCGACACTGAAGCTTTCTTT	CASSFVTGDTEAFF
TRBD2	medium-sized	TRBV6-1	TRBJ2-7	TGTGCCAGCAGTGAAGCTAGCGGGAGCTCCTACGAGCAGTACTTC	CASSEASGSSYEQYF
.	.	TRBV2	TRBJ2-2	TGTGCCAGCAGTGTGTTGACCGGGGAGCTGTTTTTT	CASSVLTGELFF
.	.	TRBV7-3	TRBJ1-2	TGTGCCAGCAGCTTAGCGCAACGAAGCCCTACAGGGAACTATGGCTACACCTTC	CASSLAQRSPTGNYGYTF
TRBD2	medium-sized	TRBV6-4	TRBJ2-1	TGTGCCAGCAGTGACTCGACTAGCGGGAGCAATGAGCAGTTCTTC	CASSDSTSGSNEQFF
.	.	TRBV9	TRBJ2-1	TGTGCCAGCAGCGTAGGGTCGGGGAATATGGGAAATGAGCAGTTCTTC	CASSVGSGNMGNEQFF
.	few	TRBV5-5	TRBJ1-3	TGTGCCAGCAGCTTATCTCCGGGACACAGCTCTGGAAACACCATATATTTT	CASSLSPGHSSGNTIYF
TRBD2	.	TRBV5-4	TRBJ2-3	TGTGCCAGCAGCTTGGTGGTAGCGGGGGGTCTGACAGATACGCAGTATTTT	CASSLVVAGGLTDTQYF
TRBD2	.	TRBV9	TRBJ2-5	TGTGCCAGCAGCGTAGGTCGGGGGGTTGCGGAGGAGACCCAGTACTTC	CASSVGRGVAEETQYF
.	.	TRBV7-3	TRBJ2-2	TGTGCCAGCAGCCCCATTCAGACCGGGGAGCTGTTTTTT	CASSPIQTGELFF
.	few	TRBV7-2	TRBJ1-2	TGTGCCAGCAGCTTAGGTTCGGGTCATGGCTACACCTTC	CASSLGSGHGYTF
TRBD1	few	TRBV6-5	TRBJ1-2	TGTGCCAGCAGTTCAGGGGGCGGCTACACCTTC	CASSSGGGYTF
TRBD1	.	TRBV7-2	TRBJ2-1	TGTGCCAGCAGCCCGACTCGGACAGGGGGAAATGAGCAGTTCTTC	CASSPTRTGGNEQFF
.	.	TRBV5-4	TRBJ2-1	TGTGCCAGCAGCTTGGCCGGCGCGACGAAAAACAATGAGCAGTTCTTC	CASSLAGATKNNEQFF
.	.	TRBV5-1	TRBJ2-1	TGCGCCAGCAGCTTGAGGTTAGCGGACAATGAGCAGTTCTTC	CASSLRLADNEQFF